The clone carrying this TCR beta chain was seen repeatedly, ten times or more. What it binds is not known. These data are taken from a study of blood T cells in healthy people across ages. The CDR3 length is 16 residues. Trimming took 0 bases from V and 0 from J, leaving 10 bases between them. Germline loops: CDR1 SGHRS, CDR2 YFSETQ. Points from the study as a whole: The study regarded diversity estimates from one million T cells as underestimates.

A J-beta primer mix and a sample-barcoded 5' primer were used in a second PCR of roughly 6 to 11 cycles. TCRdb analysed the 5' RACE reads with MiXCR anew, one entry per CDR3 protein. The profile shows hundreds of thousands of distinct CDR3 sequences, 25% to 30% of them singletons. The sequence derives from a woman at least 80 years old in good health. The chain is built from TRBV5-1 and TRBJ2-4; no clear D gene. The material sequenced was blood. The CDR3 sequence is CASSLGGILAKNIQYF. DNA for the CDR3: TGCGCCAGCAGCTTGGGCGGAATTCTAGCCAAAAACATTCAGTACTTC.